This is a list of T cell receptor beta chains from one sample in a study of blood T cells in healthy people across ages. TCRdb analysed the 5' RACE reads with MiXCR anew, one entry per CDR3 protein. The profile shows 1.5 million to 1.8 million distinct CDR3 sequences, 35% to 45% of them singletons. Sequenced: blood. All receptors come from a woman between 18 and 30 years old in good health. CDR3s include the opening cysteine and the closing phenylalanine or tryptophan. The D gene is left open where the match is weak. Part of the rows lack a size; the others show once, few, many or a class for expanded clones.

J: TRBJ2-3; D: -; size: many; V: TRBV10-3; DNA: TGTGCCACCCAACCGGGGGAGTCAGATACGCAGTATTTT; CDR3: CATQPGESDTQYF
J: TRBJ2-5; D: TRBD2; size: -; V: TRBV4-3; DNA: TGCGCCAGCAGCCAAGGGGCAGCGGGAGGATTAACGAATGAGCAGTACTTC; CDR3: CASSQGAAGGLTNEQYF
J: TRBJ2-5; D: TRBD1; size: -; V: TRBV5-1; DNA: TGCGCCAGCAGTTATGGACAGGGGCCCGGACAAGAGACCCAGTACTTC; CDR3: CASSYGQGPGQETQYF
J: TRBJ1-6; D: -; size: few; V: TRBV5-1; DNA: TGCGCCAGCAGCCATAACCCAAGGACAGCTAACTATAATTCACCCCTCCACTTT; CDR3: CASSHNPRTANYNSPLHF
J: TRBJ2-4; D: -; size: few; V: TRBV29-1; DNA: TGCAGCGTCGTACTAGCAGCACTAGCCAAAAACATTCAGTACTTC; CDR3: CSVVLAALAKNIQYF
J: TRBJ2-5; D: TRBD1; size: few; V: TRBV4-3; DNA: TGCGCCAGCAGCCAAACCGGGACAGGGATTGGGACCCAGTACTTC; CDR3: CASSQTGTGIGTQYF
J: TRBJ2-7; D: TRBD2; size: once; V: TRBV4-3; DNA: TGCGCCAGCAGCCGAGATGGACTAGCGGGACAATACGAGCAGTACTTC; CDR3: CASSRDGLAGQYEQYF
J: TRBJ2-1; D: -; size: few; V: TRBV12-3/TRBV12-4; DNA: TGTGCCAGCAGTTTTAGCGGTGGTGAGCAGTTCTTC; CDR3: CASSFSGGEQFF
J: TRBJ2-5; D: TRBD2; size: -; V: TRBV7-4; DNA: TGTGCCAGCAGCTGCCTCGGGTCTAGCGGGGGGCGCCATCCCTACAATGAGCAGTACTTC; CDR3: CASSCLGSSGGRHPYNEQYF
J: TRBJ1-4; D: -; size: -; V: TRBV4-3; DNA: TGCGCCAGCGCCTGGGGGACAACTAATGAAAAACTGTTTTTT; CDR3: CASAWGTTNEKLFF
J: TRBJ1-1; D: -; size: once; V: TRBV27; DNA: TGTGCCAGCAGTTTATCAAGGTACGGAGGGGGTAGTACTGAAGCTTTCTTT; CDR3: CASSLSRYGGGSTEAFF
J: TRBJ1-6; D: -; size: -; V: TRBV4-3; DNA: TGCGCCAGCAGCCAAGTGTTCGAGTCACCCCTCCACTTT; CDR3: CASSQVFESPLHF
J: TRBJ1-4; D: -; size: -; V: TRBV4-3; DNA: TGCGCCAGCAGCCAGAACGACGGGGGAGGAGAAAAACTGTTTTTT; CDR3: CASSQNDGGGEKLFF
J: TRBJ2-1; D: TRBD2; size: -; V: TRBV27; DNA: TGTGCCAGCAGGGCTGGGACTAGCGGGCACAATGAGCAGTTCTTC; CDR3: CASRAGTSGHNEQFF
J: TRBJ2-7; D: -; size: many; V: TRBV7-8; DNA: TGTGCCAGCAGCTTAACCGGGACATTCTCCTACGAGCAGTACTTC; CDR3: CASSLTGTFSYEQYF
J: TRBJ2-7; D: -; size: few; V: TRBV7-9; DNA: TGTGCCAGCAGCCCTCGCCGACAGAGCTCCTACAATGAGCAGTACTTC; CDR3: CASSPRRQSSYNEQYF
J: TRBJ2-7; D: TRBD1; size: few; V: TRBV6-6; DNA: TGTGCCAGCACCTTGAAGGGACAGCCGCCCTACGAGCAGTACTTC; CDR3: CASTLKGQPPYEQYF
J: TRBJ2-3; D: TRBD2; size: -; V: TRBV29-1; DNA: TGCAGCGTTGAAGGAGCGGGGGGGAGCCAATTTGATACGCAGTATTTT; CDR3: CSVEGAGGSQFDTQYF
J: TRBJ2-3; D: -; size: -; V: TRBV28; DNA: TGTGCCAGCAGTTTTAGGCCAGCAGATACGCAGTATTTT; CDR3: CASSFRPADTQYF
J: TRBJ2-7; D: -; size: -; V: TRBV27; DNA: TGTGCCAGCAGTTTGATGAGCTCCCACGAGCAGTACTTC; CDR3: CASSLMSSHEQYF
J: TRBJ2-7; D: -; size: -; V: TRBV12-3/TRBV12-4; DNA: TGTGCCAGCAGGCGAGGCAGGGTCGACAATGAGCAGTACTTC; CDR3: CASRRGRVDNEQYF
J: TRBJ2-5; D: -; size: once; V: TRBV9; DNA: TGTGCCAGCAGCGTAGGGCAGCACAATGAGCAGTACTTC; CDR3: CASSVGQHNEQYF
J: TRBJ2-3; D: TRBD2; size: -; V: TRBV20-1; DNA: TGCAGTGCTGACAGTAGCGGGAGGCCAAGCACAGATACGCAGTATTTT; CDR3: CSADSSGRPSTDTQYF
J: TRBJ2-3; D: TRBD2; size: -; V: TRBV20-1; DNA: TGCAGTGCTAGAGGGACTAGCGGGGACACAGATACGCAGTATTTT; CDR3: CSARGTSGDTDTQYF
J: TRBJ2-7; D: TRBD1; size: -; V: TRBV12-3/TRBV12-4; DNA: TGTGCCAGCAGCCCGGACAGGAACTACGAGCAGTACTTC; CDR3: CASSPDRNYEQYF
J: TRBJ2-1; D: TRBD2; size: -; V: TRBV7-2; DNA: TGTGCCAGCAGGAGCGGGGGGTGGGAACAGTTCTTC; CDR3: CASRSGGWEQFF
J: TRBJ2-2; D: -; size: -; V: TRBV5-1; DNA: TGCGCCAGCAGTAAAGAACTCCAGGGCAACACCGGGGAGCTGTTTTTT; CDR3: CASSKELQGNTGELFF
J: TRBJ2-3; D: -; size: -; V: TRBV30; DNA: TGTGCCTGGAGTGTCGGGCCTGCAGATACGCAGTATTTT; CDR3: CAWSVGPADTQYF